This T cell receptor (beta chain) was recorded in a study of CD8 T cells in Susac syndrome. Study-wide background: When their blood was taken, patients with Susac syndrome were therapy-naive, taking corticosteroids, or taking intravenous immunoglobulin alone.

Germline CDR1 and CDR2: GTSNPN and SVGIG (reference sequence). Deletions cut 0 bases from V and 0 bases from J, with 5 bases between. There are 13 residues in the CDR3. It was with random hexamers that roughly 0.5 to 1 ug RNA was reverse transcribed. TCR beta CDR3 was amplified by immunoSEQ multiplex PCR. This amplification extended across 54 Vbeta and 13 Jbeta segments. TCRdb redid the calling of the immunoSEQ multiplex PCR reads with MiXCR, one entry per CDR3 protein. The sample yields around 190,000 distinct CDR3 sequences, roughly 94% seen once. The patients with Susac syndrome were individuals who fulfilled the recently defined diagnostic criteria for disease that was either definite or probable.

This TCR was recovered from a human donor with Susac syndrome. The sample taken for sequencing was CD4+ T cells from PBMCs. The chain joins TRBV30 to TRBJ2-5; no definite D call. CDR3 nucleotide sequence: TGTGCCTGGAGTGTACGAGACCAAGAGACCCAGTACTTC. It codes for CAWSVRDQETQYF.